Detailed here is one T cell receptor beta chain. The data are from a study of blood T cell repertoires in COVID-19. The wider study: Sites across the United States, Italy and Spain contributed samples from acute and convalescent COVID-19. T cells, B-cell-depleted T cells, or PBMCs supplied cDNA or gDNA.

V gave up 3 bases and J gave up 0 bases; unmatched junction bases: 10. The CDR3 is 19 amino acids. Germline CDR1 and CDR2: SGDLS and YYNGEE. TCRdb's table, derived via immunoSEQ multiplex PCR, lists solely in-frame clones and lacks some. There are about 83,000 clones in the sample; around 76% occur only once, and less than 20% lies in the top ten. The chain recombines TRBV9 with TRBJ2-3; 13 nucleotides line up with TRBD2. The sample taken for sequencing was peripheral blood. The TCR comes from a woman aged 80 or over with active or convalescent COVID-19. CDR3 sequence: CASSARLAGGGTSTDTQYF. The CDR3 bases are TGTGCCAGCAGCGCGAGACTAGCGGGGGGAGGGACTAGCACAGATACGCAGTATTTT.